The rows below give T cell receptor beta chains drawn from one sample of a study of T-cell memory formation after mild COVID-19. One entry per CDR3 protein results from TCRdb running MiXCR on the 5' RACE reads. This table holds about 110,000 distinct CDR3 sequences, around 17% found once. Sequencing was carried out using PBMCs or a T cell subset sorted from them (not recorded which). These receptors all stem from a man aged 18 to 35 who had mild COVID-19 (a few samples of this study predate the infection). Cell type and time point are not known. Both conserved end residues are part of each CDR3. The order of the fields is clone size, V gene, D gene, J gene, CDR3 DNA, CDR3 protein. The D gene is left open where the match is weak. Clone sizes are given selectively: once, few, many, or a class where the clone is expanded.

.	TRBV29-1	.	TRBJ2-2	TGCAGCGTCCTGACCCCGAACACCGGGGAGCTGTTTTTT	CSVLTPNTGELFF
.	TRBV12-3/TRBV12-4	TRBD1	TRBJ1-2	TGTGCCAGCAGTGGATCCGGGACAGGGGGCCTTCGGGGCTACACCTTC	CASSGSGTGGLRGYTF
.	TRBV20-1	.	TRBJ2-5	TGCAGTGCTAGGGCACGACAGGAGACCCAGTACTTC	CSARARQETQYF
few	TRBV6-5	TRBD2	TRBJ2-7	TGTGCCAGCAGTTCTAGGTACCTGGCGGGACTAGCGGGGGACTACGAGCAGTACTTC	CASSSRYLAGLAGDYEQYF
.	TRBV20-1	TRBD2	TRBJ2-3	TGCAGTGCTAGGCTAGCGGGGGACGGCACAGATACGCAGTATTTT	CSARLAGDGTDTQYF
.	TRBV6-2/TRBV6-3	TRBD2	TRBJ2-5	TGTGCCAGCGGAACCTCGACTAGCGGGGGCTCGTCTAGGGAGACCCAGTACTTC	CASGTSTSGGSSRETQYF
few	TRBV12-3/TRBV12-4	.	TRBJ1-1	TGTGCCAGCAGACGAAACGCCGCTGGCCCTGAAGCTTTCTTT	CASRRNAAGPEAFF
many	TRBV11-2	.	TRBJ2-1	TGTGCCAGCAGCTTAAGTGGAGGAAACTCCTACAATGAGCAGTTCTTC	CASSLSGGNSYNEQFF
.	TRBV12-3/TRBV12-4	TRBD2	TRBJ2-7	TGTGCCAGCAGATCGGGGCGATCGGGGGGGGCCTACGAGCAGTACTTC	CASRSGRSGGAYEQYF
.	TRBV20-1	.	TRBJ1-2	TGCAGTGCTAGAGGTACGGGGACGGACTATGGCTACACCTTC	CSARGTGTDYGYTF
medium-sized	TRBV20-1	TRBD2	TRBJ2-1	TGCAGTGCCGGACTAGCGGGGGGGCCAAATGAGCAGTTCTTC	CSAGLAGGPNEQFF
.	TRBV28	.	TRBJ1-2	TGTGCCAGCAGTGACGCAGCTAACTATGGCTACACCTTC	CASSDAANYGYTF
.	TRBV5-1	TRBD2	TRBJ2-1	TGCGCCAGCAGCGCGGGGGGCACCAGCTACAATGAGCAGTTCTTC	CASSAGGTSYNEQFF
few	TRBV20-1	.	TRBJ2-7	TGCAGTGCTAGAAAGGGGCCCTACGAGCAGTACTTC	CSARKGPYEQYF
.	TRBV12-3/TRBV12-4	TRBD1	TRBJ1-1	TGTGCCAGCAGTCCGGCCCCCGGGACAGGGCAGCGCACTGAAGCTTTCTTT	CASSPAPGTGQRTEAFF
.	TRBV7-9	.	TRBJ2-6	TGTGCCAGCATCTCCCCTCCCCAGGGCCCTCACTCTCTGGGGGCCAACGTCCTGACTTTC	CASISPPQGPHSLGANVLTF
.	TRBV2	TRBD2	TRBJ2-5	TGTGCCAGCGGAGATAGCGGGGCGGAGACCCAGTACTTC	CASGDSGAETQYF
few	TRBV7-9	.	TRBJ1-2	TGTGCCAGCAGCTTAGGGGTCCCTAGCGGTGGCTACACCTTC	CASSLGVPSGGYTF
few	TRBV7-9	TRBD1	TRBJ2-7	TGTGCCAGCAGCCTGGGACAGGGGATAAGCTCCTACGAGCAGTACTTC	CASSLGQGISSYEQYF
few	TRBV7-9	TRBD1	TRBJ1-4	TGTGCCAGCAGCCCGCAGACAGGGGTTTACGAAAAACTGTTTTTT	CASSPQTGVYEKLFF
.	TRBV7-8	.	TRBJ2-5	TGTGCCAGCAGCGCCGGGGAGACCCAGTACTTC	CASSAGETQYF
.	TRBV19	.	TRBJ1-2	TGTGCCAGTAGTAGATTCGGACAGCCAAATTATGGCTACACCTTC	CASSRFGQPNYGYTF
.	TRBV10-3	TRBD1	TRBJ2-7	TGTGCCATCAGTGGGGACAGCTACGAGCAGTACTTC	CAISGDSYEQYF
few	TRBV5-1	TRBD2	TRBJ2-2	TGCGCCAGCAGCCTTCGACTAGCGGAGAACACCGGGGAGCTGTTTTTT	CASSLRLAENTGELFF
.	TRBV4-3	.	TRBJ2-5	TGCGCCAGCAGCCAAGCCCCTTGGGGGAACCAAGAGACCCAGTACTTC	CASSQAPWGNQETQYF
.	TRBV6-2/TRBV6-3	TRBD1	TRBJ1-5	TGTGCCAGCACTCCGGACAGGTCTCAGCCCCAGCATTTT	CASTPDRSQPQHF
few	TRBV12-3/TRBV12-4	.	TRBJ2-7	TGTGCCAGCAGTTTACCAGGGAGACCTTTACGAGAGCAGTACTTC	CASSLPGRPLREQYF
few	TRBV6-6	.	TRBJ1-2	TGTGCCAGCAGTTACTCGCCAGGGAGCCTTATGGGCTACACCTTC	CASSYSPGSLMGYTF